One and the same sample provided the 10 T cell receptor beta chains below, sequenced in a study of cytomegalovirus exposure and HLA in healthy donors. PCR involved 60 Vbeta and 13 Jbeta primers. Method: immunoSEQ multiplex PCR; TCRdb's copy keeps in-frame clones and lacks some. In total, the table holds under 70,000 clones. Sequencing was done on a sample of PBMCs. Every receptor here comes from a woman aged 25 to 39 in good health and CMV-seropositive.

The V call is TRBV7-6, the J call TRBJ2-5, with 7 bases aligning to TRBD2. Looked up from germline, CDR1 is SGHVS and CDR2 is FNYEAQ. V lost 2 bases and J lost 1; bases outside the gene matches: 13. The CDR3 has 18 amino acids. The CDR3 DNA is TGTGCCAGCAGCTTATTCTTCCGCCGATCGGGAGGCCAAGAGACCCAGTACTTC. It codes for CASSLFFRRSGGQETQYF.

The chain combines TRBV29-1 with TRBJ2-2; D ambiguous. The ends were cut back, 6 bases at V and 0 bases at J, with 11 bases in the middle. CDR3 length: 14 residues. Germline CDR1 is SQVTM and CDR2 is ANQGSEA. The CDR3 sequence is CSVANQANTGELFF. CDR3 DNA sequence: TGCAGCGTCGCGAACCAAGCGAACACCGGGGAGCTGTTTTTT.

The chain recombines TRBV14 with TRBJ1-6; D gene uncertain. The CDR3 is 14 residues long. V lost 1 base and J lost 7, with 8 bases in between. CDR1 is SGHDN, CDR2 FVKESK, per germline. CDR3: CASSQGRENSPLHF. In nucleotides, the CDR3 is TGTGCCAGCAGCCAAGGGAGGGAGAATTCACCCCTCCACTTT. The whole variable domain, remainder taken from reference TRBV14 and TRBJ1-6, is EAGVTQFPSHSVIEKGQTVTLRCDPISGHDNLYWYRRVMGKEIKFLLHFVKESKQDESGMPNNRFLAERTGGTYSTLKVQPAELEDSGVYFCASSQGRENSPLHFGNGTRLTVT.

This chain uses TRBV6-1 with TRBJ1-4; D ambiguous. Germline lookup yields CDR1 MNHNS and CDR2 SASEGT. V lost 7 bases and J 6 bases, leaving 18 bases between the germline ends. The CDR3 runs to 15 residues. Here the CDR3 reads CASIPNWGGHEKLFF. CDR3 DNA: TGTGCCAGCATCCCAAACTGGGGAGGTCATGAAAAACTGTTTTTT.

The chain uses TRBV6-6 and TRBJ2-3, with D possibly TRBD1 on 6 matching bases. The CDR3 is made up of 13 amino acids. With 8 bases removed from V and 5 bases from J, the gap between germline ends came to 14 bases. CDR1 and CDR2 (germline): MNHNY, SVGAGI (reference sequence). CDR3 in DNA: TGTGCCAGCGGTGCCACAGGGAGAGATACGCAGTATTTT. As protein: CASGATGRDTQYF.

This clone registers medium-sized (0.01 to 0.1%) by frequency. The J gene is TRBJ2-7, the V gene TRBV2; tentatively, D is TRBD1 (5 bases). This CDR3 spans 14 amino acids. V lost 2 bases and J 5 bases, leaving 13 bases between the germline ends. CDR1 is SNHLY and CDR2 is FYNNEI in the germline V gene. The CDR3 nucleotides read TGTGCCAGCAGTGAATTCCAGGGTCGGCACGAGCAGTACTTC. As protein: CASSEFQGRHEQYF.

This chain connects TRBV5-4 to TRBJ2-5; 10 bases are shared with TRBD2. The junction had 8 bases not matched to a gene; V was cut back by 4 bases and J by 5 bases. The CDR3 contains 15 residues. Germline CDR1 is SGHNT and CDR2 is YYREEE (reference sequence). CDR3 in amino acids: CASSPTSGMRETQYF. CDR3 DNA sequence: TGTGCCAGCAGCCCAACTAGCGGGATGCGGGAGACCCAGTACTTC.

The rearrangement uses TRBV4-1 and TRBJ2-7; tentative D call: TRBD1 (6 bases). Trimming pared 1 base from V and 1 base from J, leaving 8 bases between. The V gene's germline CDR1 is MGHRA and CDR2 YSYEKL. The CDR3 covers 14 residues. Here the CDR3 DNA reads TGCGCCAGCAGCCAAGGGACAGTATCCTACGAGCAGTACTTC. This codes for CASSQGTVSYEQYF.

This rearrangement joins TRBV5-1 to TRBJ1-3; a weak D match, TRBD1 (5 bases). The CDR3 sequence is 16 residues long. V lost 0 bases and J lost 0, with 10 bases in between. Germline lookup yields CDR1 SGHRS and CDR2 YFSETQ. CDR3 amino acids: CASSLGWGSSGNTIYF. CDR3 DNA: TGCGCCAGCAGCTTGGGCTGGGGCAGCTCTGGAAACACCATATATTTT.

The J gene is TRBJ2-2, the V gene TRBV19; 8 bases map to TRBD2. The V gene's germline CDR1 is LNHDA and CDR2 SQIVND (reference sequence). The CDR3 is made up of 16 amino acids. V was clipped by 6 bases and J by 0 bases; unmatched bases: 6. CDR3 DNA: TGTGCCAGTAGGAGGACGGGGGGGACGAACACCGGGGAGCTGTTTTTT. Translated: CASRRTGGTNTGELFF.